This T cell receptor beta chain was captured by sequencing in a study of blood T cell repertoires in COVID-19 (dated by TCRdb to the early 2020s). For the study in its entirety: The collaborator samples originated in the United States, Italy and Spain and spanned the acute and convalescent phases of COVID-19. The material from the prospective study consisted of cDNA or gDNA derived from T cells, B-cell-depleted T cells, or PBMCs. Subjects who had been exposed to COVID-19, were actively infected with it, or had recovered from it provided the deeply sampled blood TCRbeta repertoires that made up the dataset. The repertoires were released in a freely available public database meant as a resource for research on the immune response to SARS-CoV-2. Samples came from the ongoing ImmuneRACE study (first 160 participants) plus 1,254 subjects from 6 global collaborators. The sample metadata nearly always contained a de-identified subject ID, COVID-19 status, age in years and sex. Where HLA class I and class II types were available, the types were taken from metadata supplied by the sample provider, not from assay-based typing. General study outcomes and caveats: The quantity of clinical and demographic metadata differed by source and by participant and was supplied without curation.

Enrolling through a virtual design, the prospective study's participants ranged in age from roughly 18 to 89 years and lived across about two dozen United States geographic areas. In the prospective study, cohorts were assigned on the basis of participant-reported clinical history obtained from a screening survey and a study questionnaire. Mobile phlebotomists in the prospective study collected whole blood, serum and a nasopharyngeal or oropharyngeal swab from every participant. Prospective study participants could optionally give additional blood draws and questionnaires over a 2-month period. Blood samples from the prospective study were shipped frozen or at room temperature prior to DNA extraction. On this clone: It lacks a known antigen. Nothing much larger sits one base from this clone, and base qualities are not available.

TCRbeta CDR3 regions were amplified from genomic DNA using the immunoSEQ Assay, a bias-controlled multiplex PCR. As for the original processing: Within the assay, amplification of reference gene primers was used to estimate how many nucleated cells each sample contained. Sequence reads were collapsed and filtered to measure the absolute abundance of every unique TCRbeta CDR3 rearrangement. For each sample, productive Simpson clonality was calculated as the square root of Simpson's diversity index over productive rearrangements. Entries here come from immuneACCESS through TCRdb and include only in-frame sequences with V and J called. Some clones fail to appear in such tables; in the studies checked, an unresolved V gene covers under half of the shortfall, and the cause of the remainder is unknown. For V, J and clone size, that table is used; D and trimming come from the DNA. For this sample the table gives 280,000 or so clones, of which roughly 90% were detected only once. The ten most abundant clones make up roughly 1.6% of the sample.

Sequences LGHNA (CDR1) and YNFKEQ (CDR2) are obtained from the germline V gene. The CDR3, cysteine through phenylalanine, is 16 amino acids long. The entry retains the CDR3 DNA only, 48 bases that are in frame from base 1. V has 0 bases trimmed and J has 4 bases trimmed; junction bases matching no gene number 3. Source material: PBMCs or T cells enriched from blood (not recorded which). The chain couples TRBV4-2 to TRBJ2-1, with 10 central nucleotides matching TRBD2. The receptor was derived from a woman younger than 30 with acute COVID-19. The nucleotide sequence is TGTGCCAGCAGCCAAGATTTAGCGGGAGGATACAATGAGCAGTTCTTC. Its product reads: CASSQDLAGGYNEQFF.